This entry lists 10 T cell receptor beta chains sequenced from one sample in a study of blood T cell repertoires in COVID-19. The method was immunoSEQ multiplex PCR; TCRdb's version includes in-frame clones alone and lacks a portion of them. The table shows about 71,000 clones, with around 76% occurring only once. The source material was peripheral blood. These receptors all come from a woman older than 75 with acute or convalescent COVID-19.

The V gene is TRBV25-1, the J gene TRBJ1-2; possible D gene TRBD1, 5 bases. Deletions cut 4 bases from V and 3 bases from J, with 6 bases between. The CDR3 contains 12 residues. Germline values: CDR1 MGHDK, CDR2 SYGVNS. In DNA form, the CDR3 reads TGTGCCAGCAGTGTAGGGGACTATGGCTACACCTTC. Amino acids: CASSVGDYGYTF.

The gene calls are TRBV14 and TRBJ2-1; TRBD2 is a possible D gene (6 bases). V was shortened by 1 base and J by 7 bases, with 14 bases between the two germline ends. The CDR3 is made up of 15 amino acids. Germline assignment: CDR1 SGHDN and CDR2 FVKESK. As DNA, the CDR3 is TGTGCCAGCAGCCAAGGCGGAGGGGTAATGAATGAGCAGTTCTTC. As protein: CASSQGGGVMNEQFF.

The chain joins TRBV18 to TRBJ1-1; D is possibly TRBD1 (5 bases). V gave up 4 bases and J gave up 1 base, with 7 bases separating them. Germline values: CDR1 KGHSH, CDR2 LQKENI. The CDR3 has 13 residues. The CDR3 region is CASSRGGNTEAFF. The CDR3 coding sequence is TGTGCCAGCTCACGGGGGGGGAACACTGAAGCTTTCTTT.

The V and J genes are TRBV6-5 and TRBJ2-1; 14 bases are a match to TRBD2. The CDR3 is made up of 15 amino acids. The V gene's germline CDR1 is MNHEY and CDR2 SVGAGI. With V trimmed by 4 bases and J by 8 bases, 4 bases remained unmatched. This CDR3 reads CASSLGLAGVYEQFF. CDR3 bases: TGTGCCAGCAGTTTGGGACTAGCGGGAGTCTATGAGCAGTTCTTC.

This chain joins TRBV11-2 and TRBJ2-2; 9 bases agree with TRBD1. The V gene's germline CDR1 is SGHAT and CDR2 FQNNGV. This CDR3 has 15 amino acids. The V gene end was trimmed by 7 bases and the J gene end by 4 bases; junction bases not matched to a gene: 7. CDR3 DNA sequence: TGTGCCAGCACCACCCGGACAGGGGTCACCGGGGAGCTGTTTTTT. Translated: CASTTRTGVTGELFF.

This clone has a handful of counts. The chain employs TRBV10-2 and TRBJ2-7; 11 bases are a match to TRBD2. J lost 0 bases, V lost 4 bases, and 2 bases had no gene match. CDR1 is WSHSY, CDR2 SAAADI, per germline. This CDR3 has 15 amino acids. Here the CDR3 DNA reads TGCGCCAGCAGTGTAGGGACTAGCGGCTCCTACGAGCAGTACTTC. It translates to CASSVGTSGSYEQYF.

The gene calls are TRBV2 and TRBJ1-4; D is ambiguous. The CDR3 covers 15 residues. V dropped 6 bases and J dropped 0 bases, with 11 bases sitting between them. Germline CDR1 reads SNHLY; CDR2 reads FYNNEI. Here the CDR3 reads CASRVGEATNEKLFF. The CDR3 DNA follows: TGTGCCAGCAGGGTCGGAGAGGCAACTAATGAAAAACTGTTTTTT.

The rearrangement joins TRBV24-1 to TRBJ2-7, with D possibly TRBD2 on 5 matching bases. The ends were cut back, 8 bases at V and 12 bases at J, with 22 bases in the middle. Germline CDR1 is KGHDR and CDR2 is SFDVKD. The CDR3 runs to 13 residues. In DNA form, the CDR3 reads TGTGCCACCAAATCGACGGCAGGACGAGGGTCGTACTTC. Protein sequence: CATKSTAGRGSYF.

The chain employs TRBV7-2 and TRBJ2-1; weak D call: TRBD1 (5 bases). The V gene lost 2 bases and the J gene lost 3 bases, with 8 bases spanning the gap. This CDR3 is built from 14 residues. Per the germline V gene, CDR1 is SGHTA and CDR2 is FQGNSA. CDR3 bases: TGTGCCAGCAGCTTAAGGCAGGGCTACAATGAGCAGTTCTTC. Amino acids: CASSLRQGYNEQFF.

The chain combines TRBV19 with TRBJ2-1, with 10 bases lining up with TRBD1. Germline CDR1 and CDR2: LNHDA and SQIVND (reference sequence). V shed 10 bases, J shed 8 bases, and the junction held 11 bases outside the gene matches. The CDR3 is 14 residues long. The CDR3 region is CATRRQGASYEQFF. The CDR3 DNA reads as TGTGCCACCCGGAGACAGGGGGCGAGCTATGAGCAGTTCTTC.